These 19 T cell receptor beta chains share one sample of origin, sequenced in a study of cytomegalovirus exposure and HLA in healthy donors. Researchers ran the PCR with 60 Vbeta and 13 Jbeta primers. This table comes from immunoSEQ multiplex PCR, and its TCRdb copy is limited to in-frame clones, with some not included. Among around 120,000 clones listed, 74% were seen once. Sequencing was performed on PBMCs. The receptors derive from a man aged 50-60 years in good health and CMV-seropositive.

This chain connects TRBV19 to TRBJ1-5, with a possible D match to TRBD1 (6 bases). Germline V CDR1 and CDR2: LNHDA, SQIVND (reference sequence). V dropped 6 bases and J dropped 0 bases, with 18 bases sitting between them. The CDR3 length is 17 residues. The CDR3 loop is CASSTVGGATSNQPQHF. The CDR3 DNA is TGTGCCAGTAGCACCGTGGGGGGGGCTACTAGCAATCAGCCCCAGCATTTT.

The J gene is TRBJ2-5, the V gene TRBV14; D possibly corresponds to TRBD1 (6 bases). Between the trimmed V and J ends, which lost 4 bases and 11 bases, there was a span of 17 bases. CDR1 and CDR2 from the germline V gene are SGHDN and FVKESK. The CDR3 contains 13 residues. The CDR3 is CASSPAGADSQYF. CDR3 nucleotide sequence: TGTGCCAGCAGCCCGGCAGGGGCGGACTCTCAGTACTTC. Using reference TRBV14 and TRBJ2-5 for the parts outside the CDR3, the full variable domain is EAGVTQFPSHSVIEKGQTVTLRCDPISGHDNLYWYRRVMGKEIKFLLHFVKESKQDESGMPNNRFLAERTGGTYSTLKVQPAELEDSGVYFCASSPAGADSQYFGPGTRLLVL.

This chain links TRBV19 with TRBJ2-2; weak D call: TRBD2 (6 bases). Trimming removed 5 bases at V and 3 bases at J, with 10 bases between. The V gene's germline CDR1 is LNHDA and CDR2 SQIVND (reference sequence). The CDR3 covers 14 residues. CDR3 in amino acids: CASSGGAYTGELFF. The CDR3 region has the DNA TGTGCCAGTAGTGGCGGGGCGTACACCGGGGAGCTGTTTTTT.

This rearrangement joins TRBV5-1 to TRBJ1-1; D is uncertain. The CDR3 covers 13 residues. V lost 6 bases, J lost 7 bases, and 16 bases lay in between. The V gene's germline CDR1 is SGHRS and CDR2 YFSETQ. DNA of the CDR3: TGCGCCAGCAAGATCGGCTTGGGAGATGAAGCTTTCTTT. Amino acid sequence: CASKIGLGDEAFF.

Here the CDR3 reads CASSFEAAMNTEAFF. CDR3 in DNA: TGTGCCAGCAGCTTTGAGGCGGCGATGAACACTGAAGCTTTCTTT. V gene TRBV7-9 combines with J gene TRBJ1-1, with unresolved D. The CDR3 contains 15 residues. V shed 3 bases and J shed 0 bases, with 11 bases lying between them. Germline V gene sequence: CDR1 SEHNR, CDR2 FQNEAQ (reference sequence).

The J gene is TRBJ2-1, the V gene TRBV7-3; a possible D gene is TRBD2 (6 bases). The germline V gene encodes CDR1 SGHTA and CDR2 FQGTGA. V was clipped by 7 bases and J by 9 bases, with 19 bases between them. The CDR3 runs to 14 residues. DNA of the CDR3: TGTGCCAGCACCCCCGGGACTCCCCCGGGTGAGCAGTTCTTC. Amino acids: CASTPGTPPGEQFF.

This chain links TRBV5-1 with TRBJ2-5, with 7 bases identical to TRBD2. The J call may be incorrect, as the DNA end agrees better with TRBJ2-7. Germline-derived CDR1 and CDR2 are SGHRS and YFSETQ. The CDR3 is 17 residues long. This chain's CDR3 is CASSLAQGGRDSYEQYF. The CDR3 region has the DNA TGCGCCAGCAGCTTGGCCCAAGGAGGGAGGGATTCCTACGAGCAGTACTTC.

This chain connects TRBV2 to TRBJ1-1; D unclear. Germline V gene data show CDR1 as SNHLY and CDR2 as FYNNEI. V lost 2 bases, J lost 10 bases, and 8 bases lay in between. This CDR3 is built from 11 residues. This CDR3 is CASSELGAAFF. In DNA, the CDR3 is TGTGCCAGCAGTGAACTGGGAGCAGCTTTCTTT.

The V call is TRBV5-1, the J call TRBJ2-7; 9 nucleotides line up with TRBD2. The CDR3 has 15 residues. Germline V gives CDR1 SGHRS, CDR2 YFSETQ. Trimming cost V 3 bases and J 0 bases; bases outside gene matches: 4. CDR3 sequence reads: CASSSLAGLSYEQYF. For the CDR3, the DNA is TGCGCCAGCAGCTCCCTAGCGGGGCTCTCCTACGAGCAGTACTTC.

This chain joins TRBV21-1 and TRBJ1-3; whether TRBD1, the table's D call, matches the DNA was not checked. TRBV21-1 is an annotated pseudogene. This CDR3 contains 18 residues. CDR3 nucleotides: TGTGCCAGCAGCAAAGCTGGACAGGCTGAGCCCTCTGGAAACACCATATATTTT. This translates into CASSKAGQAEPSGNTIYF.

The J gene is TRBJ2-2, the V gene TRBV7-2; D gene unclear. V lost 6 bases and J lost 0, with 17 bases in between. In germline, CDR1 is SGHTA, CDR2 FQGNSA. This CDR3 region has 17 residues. CDR3 loop: CASRFRLEKTNTGELFF. The CDR3 nucleotides read TGTGCCAGCAGATTTAGATTGGAGAAGACGAACACCGGGGAGCTGTTTTTT.

V usage is TRBV7-3 and J usage is TRBJ2-2, with TRBD2 matching over 7 bases. V trimming: 5 bases; J trimming: 6 bases; junction bases outside the gene matches: 12. The CDR3 length is 16 residues. In germline, CDR1 is SGHTA, CDR2 FQGTGA. CDR3 nucleotide sequence: TGTGCCAGCAGCAAGACCGCGCGGGGGTTCGCCGGGGAGCTGTTTTTT. Translation: CASSKTARGFAGELFF.

This clone was seen at least ten times. The chain carries TRBV10-3 and TRBJ2-1, with a tentative D call TRBD2 (5 bases). The germline V gene encodes CDR1 ENHRY and CDR2 SYGVKD. V was shortened by 3 bases and J by 8 bases, with 20 bases between the two germline ends. The CDR3 is made up of 16 amino acids. The CDR3 DNA is TGTGCCATCAGTGACGTGGTGAGGGCCGTTACCTATGAGCAGTTCTTC. It translates to CAISDVVRAVTYEQFF.

V usage is TRBV6-5 and J usage is TRBJ1-2, with D possibly matching TRBD1 (6 bases). Trimming pared 5 bases from V and 3 bases from J, leaving 10 bases between. Germline values: CDR1 MNHEY, CDR2 SVGAGI. This CDR3 has 13 amino acids. Here the CDR3 DNA reads TGTGCCAGCAGTCGACAGGTTGACTATGGCTACACCTTC. Translation gives CASSRQVDYGYTF.

The genes are TRBV7-8 and TRBJ1-1; TRBD1 might be the D (5 bases). The germline V gene encodes CDR1 SGHVS and CDR2 FQNEAQ. Trimming took off 1 base at V and 4 bases at J, with 19 bases between the two ends. The CDR3 is 17 residues long. The CDR3 DNA sequence: TGTGCCAGCAGCTTAGTATTAGGGACCCTCGGGGGCACTGAAGCTTTCTTT. It yields the protein CASSLVLGTLGGTEAFF.

The V and J genes are TRBV4-1 and TRBJ1-1; TRBD1 is a possible D gene (5 bases). Germline V CDR1 and CDR2: MGHRA, YSYEKL. The CDR3 is 16 residues long. The V end was cut by 1 base, the J end by 4 bases, with 16 bases between. The CDR3 loop is CASSQGPSRGATEAFF. Here the CDR3 DNA reads TGCGCCAGCAGCCAAGGACCATCTAGGGGCGCCACTGAAGCTTTCTTT.

The chain has TRBV5-1 and TRBJ2-5; 8 bases map to TRBD1. The CDR3 is 15 residues long. Per germline, CDR1 SGHRS and CDR2 YFSETQ. With 0 bases clipped from V and 5 bases from J, the junction kept 6 bases outside the gene matches. CDR3 sequence reads: CASSLANRGTETQYF. The DNA of the CDR3 is TGCGCCAGCAGCTTGGCCAACAGGGGGACGGAGACCCAGTACTTC.

This clone came up a few times. The V gene is TRBV5-1, the J gene TRBJ2-5; 8 bases are shared with TRBD1. Germline loops: CDR1 SGHRS, CDR2 YFSETQ. The J segment lost 5 bases and the V segment lost 4 bases, leaving 4 bases of the junction unmatched. The CDR3 has 13 residues. The CDR3 nucleotides are TGCGCCAGCAGCGGCGACAGGGGTGAGACCCAGTACTTC. Its translation: CASSGDRGETQYF.

J is TRBJ2-1 and V is TRBV9; the D gene is possibly TRBD2 (7 bases). This CDR3 region has 14 residues. The germline V gene has CDR1 SGDLS and CDR2 YYNGEE. The V and J ends lost 5 bases and 3 bases respectively, with 12 bases between them. The chain's CDR3 is CASSREDSYNEQFF. The CDR3 DNA follows: TGTGCCAGCAGTCGGGAGGACAGCTACAATGAGCAGTTCTTC.